This T cell receptor (beta chain) originates from a study of cytomegalovirus exposure and HLA in healthy donors. Comments on this clone: The antigen remains unidentified.

V was shortened by 1 base and J by 2 bases, with 9 bases between the two germline ends. Germline CDR1 reads MDHEN; CDR2 reads SYDVKM. This CDR3 has 14 residues. Vbeta (60) and Jbeta (13) primers were used in the PCR. The repertoire was sequenced with immunoSEQ multiplex PCR; TCRdb's copy has only in-frame clones and lacks some. This table has about 160,000 clones, approximately 81% appearing once. Participants comprised healthy donors of bone marrow. Points from the study as a whole: Rare TCR sequences dominated, though some public TCRs recurred in many donors.

This clonotype was sampled from a male donor in good health and CMV-seronegative. V usage is TRBV28 and J usage is TRBJ2-7, with unresolved D. Sequenced material: PBMCs. The CDR3 bases are TGTGCCAGCAGTTTATCCGAAACACCCTACGAGCAGTACTTC. This translates into CASSLSETPYEQYF.